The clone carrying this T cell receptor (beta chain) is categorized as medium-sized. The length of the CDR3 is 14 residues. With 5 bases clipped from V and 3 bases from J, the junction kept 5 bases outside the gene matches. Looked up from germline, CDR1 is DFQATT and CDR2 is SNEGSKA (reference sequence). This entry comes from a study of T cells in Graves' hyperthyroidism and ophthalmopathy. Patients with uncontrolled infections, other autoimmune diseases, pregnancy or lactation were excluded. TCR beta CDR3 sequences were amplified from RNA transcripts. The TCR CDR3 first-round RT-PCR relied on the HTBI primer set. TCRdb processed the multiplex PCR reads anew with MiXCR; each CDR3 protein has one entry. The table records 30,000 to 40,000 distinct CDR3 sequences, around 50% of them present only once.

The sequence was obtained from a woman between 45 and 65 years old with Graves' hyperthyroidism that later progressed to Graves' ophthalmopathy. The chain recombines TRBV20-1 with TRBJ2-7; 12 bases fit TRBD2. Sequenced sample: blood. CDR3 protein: CSAALAGGHYEQYF. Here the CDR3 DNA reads TGCAGTGCTGCTCTAGCGGGAGGGCACTACGAGCAGTACTTC.